The 25 T cell receptor beta chains below all came from one sample that was sequenced in a study of CD8 T cells in Susac syndrome. RNA in amounts of roughly 0.45 to 1 ug was reverse transcribed with random hexamers. TCRdb reprocessed the immunoSEQ multiplex PCR reads with MiXCR, giving one entry per CDR3 protein. The repertoire has approximately 230,000 distinct CDR3 sequences, approximately 92% of them found once; the top ten carry less than 0.075%. The sample was CD4+ T cells from PBMCs. Receptor source: a human donor with multiple sclerosis.

The chain links TRBV27 to TRBJ2-1, with D perhaps TRBD2 (6 bases). V was shortened by 6 bases and J by 6 bases, with 12 bases between the two germline ends. CDR1 and CDR2 from the germline V gene are MNHEY and SMNVEV (reference sequence). The CDR3 covers 13 residues. This CDR3 is CASRRDWGNEQFF. In nucleotides, the CDR3 is TGTGCCAGCAGACGGGACTGGGGCAATGAGCAGTTCTTC.

The chain recombines TRBV19 with TRBJ2-3; 11 bases match TRBD2. This CDR3 region has 16 residues. Trimming at V came to 3 bases and at J to 0 bases, leaving 2 bases not matched to a gene. Germline CDR1 LNHDA, CDR2 SQIVND (reference sequence). CDR3 amino acids: CASSMGLAVSTDTQYF. The CDR3 DNA reads TGTGCCAGTAGTATGGGACTAGCGGTTAGCACAGATACGCAGTATTTT.

The chain links TRBV5-1 to TRBJ2-2; tentatively, D is TRBD1 (6 bases). This CDR3 has 15 residues. Germline lookup yields CDR1 SGHRS and CDR2 YFSETQ. Trimming pared 1 base from V and 5 bases from J, leaving 12 bases between. CDR3 DNA sequence: TGCGCCAGCAGCTTGACAGGGATTCCTACCGGGGAGCTGTTTTTT. The encoded protein is CASSLTGIPTGELFF.

V usage is TRBV28 and J usage is TRBJ2-4; D remains unclear. Trimming pared 7 bases from V and 0 bases from J, leaving 13 bases between. The CDR3 is 15 residues long. In germline, CDR1 is MDHEN, CDR2 SYDVKM. CDR3 nucleotide sequence: TGTGCCAGCATCCCCACAGCTACAGCCAAAAACATTCAGTACTTC. Its protein product is CASIPTATAKNIQYF.

CDR3 sequence (DNA): TGTGCCAGCAGCTTAGGGACGGGGGGTGCCTACGAGCAGTACTTC. It specifies CASSLGTGGAYEQYF. The rearrangement links TRBV11-2 to TRBJ2-7, with TRBD2 matching 7 bases. This CDR3 is built from 15 residues. Germline values: CDR1 SGHAT, CDR2 FQNNGV. V shed 1 base, J shed 2 bases, and the junction held 5 bases outside the gene matches.

The rearrangement joins TRBV24-1 to TRBJ2-5, with D perhaps being TRBD1 or TRBD2 (5 bases each). Germline loops: CDR1 KGHDR, CDR2 SFDVKD. V was cut by 7 bases and J by 9 bases, with 17 bases left in between. The CDR3 spans 13 residues. The CDR3 loop reads CATRGDGADSQYF. The CDR3 coding sequence is TGTGCCACCAGGGGGGACGGCGCGGATTCCCAGTACTTC.

This chain joins TRBV20-1 and TRBJ1-2; D ambiguous. The CDR3 is 14 amino acids. V was trimmed by 4 bases and J by 4 bases, leaving 16 bases between them. Germline-derived CDR1 and CDR2 are DFQATT and SNEGSKA (reference sequence). The CDR3: CSANPDREGYGYTF. CDR3 DNA: TGCAGTGCTAACCCGGACCGGGAGGGCTATGGCTACACCTTC.

The rearrangement uses TRBV30 and TRBJ1-5; a weak D match, TRBD1 (5 bases). From germline, CDR1 is GTSNPN and CDR2 SVGIG (reference sequence). Trimming took 3 bases from V and 1 from J, leaving 7 bases between them. The CDR3 has 13 residues. The CDR3 DNA reads TGTGCCTGGAGCCGGGGGAGCAATCAGCCCCAGCATTTT. It codes for CAWSRGSNQPQHF.

The chain recombines TRBV12-3 or TRBV12-4 with TRBJ2-3; TRBD2 matches 10 bases. The junction had 11 bases not matched to a gene; V was cut back by 5 bases and J by 9 bases. This CDR3 spans 15 amino acids. The CDR3 coding sequence is TGTGCCAGCAGTCTTAGCGGGGGGCCCTCGGCGACGCAGTATTTT. Amino acid sequence: CASSLSGGPSATQYF.

The chain recombines TRBV5-1 with TRBJ2-5; 7 bases fit TRBD1. The germline V gene encodes CDR1 SGHRS and CDR2 YFSETQ. The CDR3 consists of 15 residues. The trim removed 0 bases at V and 5 bases at J, leaving 7 bases unmatched. DNA for the CDR3: TGCGCCAGCAGCTTGGAGGGGGCGCTCCACGAGACCCAGTACTTC. Protein: CASSLEGALHETQYF.

This chain links TRBV5-1 with TRBJ1-1, with D uncertain. This CDR3 comprises 13 residues. V was pared by 2 bases and J by 1 base, with 6 bases between. The germline V gene has CDR1 SGHRS and CDR2 YFSETQ. The CDR3 loop reads CASSFWRNTEAFF. In nucleotides, the CDR3 is TGCGCCAGCAGCTTTTGGAGGAACACTGAAGCTTTCTTT.

Here the CDR3 DNA reads TGTGCCAGCGGACGTGCCGGGGCGGACAAAAACATTCAGTACTTC. It yields the protein CASGRAGADKNIQYF. The chain combines TRBV12-3 or TRBV12-4 with TRBJ2-4, with D perhaps being TRBD1 or TRBD2 (5 bases each). The V gene lost 8 bases and the J gene lost 3 bases, with 17 bases spanning the gap. The CDR3 length is 15 residues.

This sequence joins TRBV5-1 and TRBJ2-5; D remains ambiguous. The germline CDR1 and CDR2 sequences are SGHRS and YFSETQ. The CDR3 totals 20 residues. The V gene lost 9 bases and the J gene lost 3 bases, with 36 bases spanning the gap. This CDR3 reads CATPVYPQPGPTGQKETQYF. CDR3 coding DNA: TGCGCCACCCCCGTCTATCCCCAGCCTGGTCCCACCGGGCAGAAAGAGACCCAGTACTTC.

The V call is TRBV12-3 or TRBV12-4, the J call TRBJ1-1; D is uncertain. V lost 4 bases and J lost 10, with 10 bases in between. This CDR3 contains 11 residues. Here the CDR3 DNA reads TGTGCCAGCAGTTCGGGCTCGGGAGCTTTCTTT. It codes for CASSSGSGAFF.

V is TRBV19 and J is TRBJ1-4, with TRBD1 as a possible D gene (6 bases). CDR3 length: 16 residues. The V and J ends lost 6 bases and 5 bases respectively, with 19 bases between them. CDR1 is LNHDA and CDR2 is SQIVND in the germline V gene (reference sequence). CDR3 DNA: TGTGCCAGTAGCCCGGGACACGGGACCGAGAATGAAAAACTGTTTTTT. Translating gives CASSPGHGTENEKLFF.

The chain employs TRBV6-6 and TRBJ1-2, with D possibly TRBD1 on 6 matching bases. The V end lost 6 bases, the J end lost 5 bases, and 13 bases lay between the germline ends. The CDR3 loop spans 13 amino acids. The germline V gene has CDR1 MNHNY and CDR2 SVGAGI (reference sequence). CDR3 sequence (DNA): TGTGCCAGCAGCCAAGACAGGAAATATGGCTACACCTTC. Translated: CASSQDRKYGYTF.

The chain employs TRBV7-8 and TRBJ2-3; possibly TRBD2 for D (6 bases). The ends were cut back, 1 base at V and 0 bases at J, with 11 bases in the middle. Germline values: CDR1 SGHVS, CDR2 FQNEAQ. The CDR3 covers 16 residues. CDR3 residues: CASSLGGLLSTDTQYF. The DNA for the CDR3 is TGTGCCAGCAGCTTAGGGGGACTTCTCAGCACAGATACGCAGTATTTT.

V and J are TRBV4-2 and TRBJ1-4, with TRBD1 as a possible D gene (5 bases). Trimming left V 5 bases short and J 5 bases short, with 24 bases between. From germline, CDR1 is LGHNA and CDR2 YNFKEQ. This CDR3 has 18 amino acids. The CDR3 DNA reads as TGTGCCAGCAGCACCCCGGACATCAGATCCCCGGCGAATGAAAAACTGTTTTTT. As protein: CASSTPDIRSPANEKLFF.

This chain joins TRBV28 and TRBJ2-7; the match to TRBD1 covers 9 bases. CDR1 is MDHEN and CDR2 is SYDVKM in the germline V gene. The CDR3 runs to 15 residues. V was pared by 5 bases and J by 0 bases, with 5 bases of the junction left unmatched. The CDR3 nucleotides are TGTGCCAGCAGTCCACAGGGGGCGAGCTCCTACGAGCAGTACTTC. Residues: CASSPQGASSYEQYF. The complete variable domain, with remaining parts taken from reference TRBV28 and TRBJ2-7, reads DVKVTQSSRYLVKRTGEKVFLECVQDMDHENMFWYRQDPGLGLRLIYFSYDVKMKEKGDIPEGYSVSREKKERFSLILESASTNQTSMYLCASSPQGASSYEQYFGPGTRLTVT.

The J gene is TRBJ2-7, the V gene TRBV20-1; weak D call: TRBD1 (6 bases). V was pared by 1 base and J by 2 bases, with 12 bases between. CDR3 size: 14 residues. Germline values: CDR1 DFQATT, CDR2 SNEGSKA (reference sequence). The CDR3 nucleotides are TGCAGTGCTAGAGTCCCTCAGGGGACCTACGAGCAGTACTTC. Protein product: CSARVPQGTYEQYF.

There are a few counts of this clonotype. The chain links TRBV12-3 or TRBV12-4 to TRBJ2-4, with no clear D. This CDR3 has 13 amino acids. V was clipped by 6 bases and J by 0 bases, with 6 bases between them. The CDR3 nucleotides read TGTGCCAGCAGCGGGCTAGCCAAAAACATTCAGTACTTC. It is translated as CASSGLAKNIQYF.

The table lists this clonotype with a count of one. The gene calls are TRBV20-1 and TRBJ2-7, with a weak D call TRBD2 (5 bases). Trimming took 4 bases from V and 4 from J, leaving 8 bases between them. There are 11 residues in the CDR3. Germline V CDR1 and CDR2: DFQATT, SNEGSKA (reference sequence). CDR3 coding DNA: TGCAGTGCTATAAGCGGATACGAGCAGTACGTC. Translated: CSAISGYEQYV.

The V and J genes are TRBV12-3 or TRBV12-4 and TRBJ1-2, with D possibly matching TRBD1 (6 bases). The CDR3 is 14 amino acids. Trimming cost V 4 bases and J 6 bases, with 15 bases left between them. CDR3 nucleotides: TGTGCCAGCAGTTCCGGGACAAGCCGCCATGGCTACACCTTC. This gives the protein CASSSGTSRHGYTF.

This chain connects TRBV7-2 to TRBJ1-2; D not certain. Germline lookup yields CDR1 SGHTA and CDR2 FQGNSA. The CDR3 consists of 14 residues. Trimming shortened V by 5 bases and J by 2 bases, and 12 bases separated the two germline ends. CDR3 nucleotides: TGTGCCAGCAGCCTCTCATCCCCGAACTATGGCTACACCTTC. Encoded protein: CASSLSSPNYGYTF.

Comments on this clonotype: The junction departs from germline at one end; a sequencing error may be responsible. This rearrangement joins TRBV2 to TRBJ2-2, with 9 bases fitting TRBD1. CDR3 length equals 16 residues. CDR1 and CDR2 from the germline V gene are SNHLY and FYNNEI. The CDR3 spells CASRVTGGAKTGELFF. CDR3 nucleotides: TGTGCCAGCAGGGTCACAGGGGGCGCGAAAACCGGGGAGCTGTTTTTT.